These 10 T cell receptor beta chains were sequenced from one sample in a study of T cells in Graves' hyperthyroidism and ophthalmopathy. Amplified TCR beta CDR3 regions derived from RNA transcripts. Carried out on the TCR CDR3, a first-round RT-PCR used the HTBI primer set. TCRdb re-analysed the multiplex PCR reads in MiXCR, keeping a single row per CDR3 protein. The sample yields more than 350,000 distinct CDR3 sequences, more than 12% seen once. What was sequenced was blood. These receptors were obtained from a woman aged 30 to 39 with Graves' ophthalmopathy.

V is TRBV11-2 and J is TRBJ2-5; D is perhaps TRBD1 (5 bases). Germline CDR1 is SGHAT and CDR2 is FQNNGV. The CDR3 is 14 amino acids. V was cut by 1 base and J by 5 bases, with 11 bases left in between. CDR3 sequence: CASSLATRVETQYF. The CDR3, as DNA: TGTGCCAGCAGCTTAGCCACCAGGGTTGAGACCCAGTACTTC.

This clonotype was counted many times. CDR3 DNA sequence: TGCGCCAGCAGCCAAGTTCTAGCGGGGGGTGGTGACGAGCAGTACTTC. Translating it yields CASSQVLAGGGDEQYF. The J gene is TRBJ2-7, the V gene TRBV4-1; 11 bases match TRBD2. The CDR3 has 16 amino acids. After removal of 1 base from V and 5 bases from J, the junction contained 7 bases not matched to a gene. Per the germline V gene, CDR1 is MGHRA and CDR2 is YSYEKL.

This clonotype was observed at least ten times. The chain employs TRBV9 and TRBJ1-1; D not resolved. V was cut by 2 bases and J by 0 bases, with 8 bases left in between. This CDR3 has 14 residues. Looked up from germline, CDR1 is SGDLS and CDR2 is YYNGEE. This chain's CDR3 is CASSVGSMNTEAFF. The CDR3 region has the DNA TGTGCCAGCAGCGTGGGGTCCATGAACACTGAAGCTTTCTTT.

This clonotype has at least ten counts. The rearrangement joins TRBV3-1 to TRBJ2-1; TRBD2 aligns across 8 bases. J was trimmed by 10 bases and V by 0 bases; bases with no gene match: 2. Germline loops: CDR1 LGHDT, CDR2 YNNKEL (reference sequence). CDR3 length: 13 amino acids. In DNA, the CDR3 is TGTGCCAGCAGCCAAGATGAGCGGGGGGAGCAGTTCTTC. It codes for CASSQDERGEQFF.

The V call is TRBV20-1, the J call TRBJ1-2, with 7 bases identical to TRBD1. The CDR3 length is 13 residues. V dropped 5 bases and J dropped 2; count of bases not matched to a gene: 5. The germline V gene has CDR1 DFQATT and CDR2 SNEGSKA (reference sequence). The CDR3 reads CSAEGARNYGYTF. CDR3 in DNA: TGCAGTGCTGAGGGGGCCAGGAACTATGGCTACACCTTC.

The chain joins TRBV30 to TRBJ1-4; D is ambiguous. Per germline, CDR1 GTSNPN and CDR2 SVGIG (reference sequence). V was pared by 7 bases and J by 2 bases, with 8 bases between. The CDR3 covers 12 residues. Here the CDR3 DNA reads TGTGCCTTGACGTTCACTAATGAAAAACTGTTTTTT. Its protein is CALTFTNEKLFF. Using reference TRBV30 and TRBJ1-4 for the parts outside the CDR3, the full variable domain is SQTIHQWPATLVQPVGSPLSLECTVEGTSNPNLYWYRQAAGRGLQLLFYSVGIGQISSEVPQNLSASRPQDRQFILSSKKLLLSDSGFYLCALTFTNEKLFFGSGTQLSVL.

This clonotype was recorded many times. The genes are TRBV5-5 and TRBJ2-2; D is unclear. The germline V gene encodes CDR1 SGHKS and CDR2 YYEKEE (reference sequence). Deletions cut 3 bases from V and 4 bases from J, with 13 bases between. CDR3 length: 15 residues. In nucleotides, the CDR3 is TGTGCCAGCAGCTCGAGATTGGTATTCACCGGGGAGCTGTTTTTT. Its protein is CASSSRLVFTGELFF.

The CDR3 loop reads CASSPEGLGYGYTF. DNA of the CDR3: TGTGCCAGCAGCCCAGAGGGGTTGGGCTATGGCTACACCTTC. This rearrangement joins TRBV9 to TRBJ1-2, with D maybe TRBD1 (5 bases). With 4 bases removed from V and 4 bases from J, the gap between germline ends came to 14 bases. The CDR3 covers 14 residues. The germline CDR1 and CDR2 sequences are SGDLS and YYNGEE. Filled out from reference TRBV9 and TRBJ1-2, the complete variable domain reads DSGVTQTPKHLITATGQRVTLRCSPRSGDLSVYWYQQSLDQGLQFLIQYYNGEERAKGNILERFSAQQFPDLHSELNLSSLELGDSALYFCASSPEGLGYGYTFGSGTRLTVV.

This clonotype has a count of ten or more. This chain links TRBV6-1 with TRBJ2-1; D is perhaps TRBD2 (6 bases). The germline gives CDR1 MNHNS, CDR2 SASEGT. Trimming cost V 2 bases and J 7 bases, with 12 bases left between them. The CDR3 runs to 14 residues. In nucleotides, the CDR3 is TGTGCCAGCAGTGAAATGTGGGGGGAGAATGAGCAGTTCTTC. Protein sequence: CASSEMWGENEQFF.

The sample holds many counts of this clonotype. This chain connects TRBV11-1 to TRBJ2-5, with D uncertain. CDR3 size: 15 residues. Trimming removed 4 bases at V and 2 bases at J, with 14 bases between. CDR1 is SGHAT, CDR2 FQDESV, per germline (reference sequence). CDR3 sequence reads: CASSSTRQLQETQYF. In nucleotides, the CDR3 is TGTGCCAGCAGCTCTACCCGGCAGTTACAAGAGACCCAGTACTTC.